The 7 T cell receptor beta chains below come from one sample, sequenced in a study of T-cell memory formation after mild COVID-19 listed by TCRdb under 2021. The library was produced with 5' RACE. The run used an Illumina NovaSeq 6000. TCRdb handled the public reads itself, with Q25 trimming in fastp and clone calling in MiXCR, and kept productive beta chains. Every CDR3 protein is listed once, alongside the most common genes and DNA of its rows. This sample lists 100,000 or so distinct CDR3 sequences; over 8.5% were detected once. Roughly 40% of the sample is in the top ten clones. Material: PBMCs or a T cell subset sorted from them (not recorded which). All receptors derive from a man aged 18 to 35 who had mild COVID-19 (a few samples of this study predate the infection). The sample titles of this study are shuffled in the database, so cell type and time point are left out; the donor was told from shared clones.

The chain couples TRBV6-2 or TRBV6-3 to TRBJ1-5; D might be TRBD1 (6 bases). V gave up 0 bases and J gave up 7 bases, with 13 bases separating them. Germline lookup yields CDR1 MNHEY and CDR2 SVGEGT. This CDR3 region has 15 residues. CDR3 residues: CASSYSPQGYQPQHF. Written as DNA, the CDR3 is TGTGCCAGCAGTTACTCGCCGCAGGGGTACCAGCCCCAGCATTTT.

This clonotype occurred many times. CDR3 nucleotides: TGTGCCAGCAGCCTCAACTCGGGTCGTTACGGCTACACCTTC. This encodes CASSLNSGRYGYTF. The chain couples TRBV12-3 or TRBV12-4 to TRBJ1-2; unclear D gene. The CDR3 spans 14 residues. The V end was cut by 6 bases, the J end by 8 bases, with 19 bases between.

The chain links TRBV27 to TRBJ2-5; D uncertain. This CDR3 has 13 amino acids. Deletions cut 2 bases from V and 7 bases from J, with 11 bases between. CDR1 and CDR2 (germline): MNHEY, SMNVEV (reference sequence). As DNA, the CDR3 is TGTGCCAGCAGTTTAAGTGTGTTCGGGACCCAGTACTTC. This translates into CASSLSVFGTQYF.

This clonotype was counted only a few times. Written as DNA, the CDR3 is TGTGCCAGCAGAAAAGCGGGAAATAGCAATCAGCCCCAGCATTTT. It encodes CASRKAGNSNQPQHF. The chain recombines TRBV6-5 with TRBJ1-5; D unresolved. The ends were cut back, 6 bases at V and 0 bases at J, with 12 bases in the middle. CDR3 length: 15 residues. The germline CDR1 and CDR2 sequences are MNHEY and SVGAGI.

The gene calls are TRBV27 and TRBJ1-5, with D perhaps TRBD1 (5 bases). Per the germline V gene, CDR1 is MNHEY and CDR2 is SMNVEV (reference sequence). Trimming removed 2 bases from V and 3 bases from J, with 8 bases in between. The CDR3 sequence is 14 residues long. CDR3 region: CASSLGGYNQPQHF. DNA for the CDR3: TGTGCCAGCAGTTTAGGGGGATACAATCAGCCCCAGCATTTT.

The table lists this clonotype with many counts. The V and J genes are TRBV5-1 and TRBJ2-3; possibly TRBD1 for D (6 bases). Trimming removed 0 bases from V and 2 bases from J, with 10 bases in between. CDR3 length: 15 residues. Germline lookup yields CDR1 SGHRS and CDR2 YFSETQ. CDR3 DNA: TGCGCCAGCAGCTTGGAAGGACAGTTCACAGATACGCAGTATTTT. Translating it yields CASSLEGQFTDTQYF.

The chain links TRBV5-1 to TRBJ1-2, with 8 bases fitting TRBD1. The length of the CDR3 is 15 residues. Looked up from germline, CDR1 is SGHRS and CDR2 is YFSETQ. V dropped 4 bases and J dropped 8; count of bases not matched to a gene: 13. The CDR3 region has the DNA TGCGCCAGCAGCACATCCCGGACAGGGCATCGCGGCTACACCTTC. This gives the protein CASSTSRTGHRGYTF.